The source of this T cell receptor beta chain is a study of cytomegalovirus exposure and HLA in healthy donors. Across the whole study: Clustering assigned 81% of the approximately 400 genotyped donors to the Caucasian-associated ancestry cluster.

Germline CDR1 reads MGHDK; CDR2 reads SYGVNS. Trimming took off 4 bases at V and 3 bases at J, with 21 bases between the two ends. This CDR3 spans 17 amino acids. Primers included in the PCR were 60 Vbeta and 13 Jbeta primers. Libraries were prepared by immunoSEQ multiplex PCR; TCRdb keeps only in-frame clonotypes and omits some of them. The sample records roughly 160,000 clones, about 75% being singletons. The specimen sequenced was PBMCs. The source of this sequence is a female donor in good health and CMV-seronegative. The chain couples TRBV25-1 to TRBJ1-2; D may be TRBD1 (6 bases). The CDR3 DNA is TGTGCCAGCAGTGGGCACAGGGACGCCCAGACGGACTATGGCTACACCTTC. Protein: CASSGHRDAQTDYGYTF.